The clone carrying this T cell receptor beta chain has only a few counts. Its antigen is unidentified. MiXCR was run by TCRdb on the RT-PCR reads, yielding one entry per CDR3 protein. Of roughly 790,000 distinct CDR3 sequences in the sample, about 20% were seen once. The data derive from a study of response to subunit inactivated influenza vaccine. The study, taken as a whole, reports: The study's authors posited that every seasonal influenza vaccination enlists few new T cells.

Deletions cut 3 bases from V and 5 bases from J, with 12 bases between. CDR3 length: 14 amino acids. Germline CDR1 SNHLY, CDR2 FYNNEI. The sequencing here drew on PBMCs from blood, taken 5 to 6 days after vaccination. This chain connects TRBV2 to TRBJ2-3, with D possibly matching TRBD1 (5 bases). The sequence was obtained from a man aged 45 to 65 who received an inactivated influenza vaccine. The DNA for the CDR3 is TGTGCCAGCAGTGACCAGGGTGTGAGAGATACGCAGTATTTT. Residues: CASSDQGVRDTQYF.